This T cell receptor (beta chain) was sequenced during a study of T-cell memory formation after mild COVID-19. The overall study: The study found TCR clusters largely donor specific.

About this clonotype: Its antigen is undetermined.

The junction had 9 bases not matched to a gene; V was cut back by 3 bases and J by 4 bases. Germline loops: CDR1 MNHEY, CDR2 SMNVEV (reference sequence). The CDR3 length is 16 residues. Constant-segment primers and 5'RACE yielded cDNA libraries for TCR alpha and TCR beta, each carrying sample barcodes and UMIs. TCRdb re-called the 5' RACE reads through MiXCR, storing one row per CDR3 protein. This table has about 140,000 distinct CDR3 sequences, 14% appearing once. Study conclusions and caveats: CD4+ contracting clones were found mainly in CM and EM, and CD8+ ones in EMRA. Clones that contracted from day 15 to 85 had balanced CD4/CD8; later expanders were CD4+ biased.

The chain joins TRBV27 to TRBJ1-1, with 9 positions matching TRBD1. Sequencing was done on a sample of PBMCs or a T cell subset sorted from them (not recorded which). The clonotype originates from an adult woman who had mild COVID-19 (a few samples of this study predate the infection). Cell type and time point are not known. CDR3 in DNA: TGTGCCAGCAGTTTTCTCCCGGGACAGGGAGTCACTGAAGCTTTCTTT. It yields the protein CASSFLPGQGVTEAFF.